Each of the 15 T cell receptor beta chains below was sequenced from the same sample in a study of T cells in Graves' hyperthyroidism and ophthalmopathy. The source material, RNA transcripts, was used to amplify TCR beta CDR3 regions. RT-PCR in the first round (using the HTBI primer set) targeted the TCR CDR3. TCRdb processed the multiplex PCR reads anew with MiXCR; each CDR3 protein has one entry. This sample carries 300,000 to 350,000 distinct CDR3 sequences, about 21% of them seen once, and the ten largest clones take under 55%. The sample consisted of blood. Source of these receptors: a woman aged 45 to 65 with Graves' hyperthyroidism.

This clonotype occurred a few times. This chain links TRBV19 with TRBJ2-5; the D gene is possibly TRBD1 (6 bases). CDR1 and CDR2 (germline): LNHDA, SQIVND (reference sequence). The CDR3 spans 13 residues. Trimming took off 5 bases at V and 1 base at J, with 8 bases between the two ends. The CDR3 DNA follows: TGTGCCAGTAGTGCGGACAGCCAAGAGACCCAGTACTTC. Translation gives CASSADSQETQYF.

The table lists this clonotype with many counts. The chain carries TRBV28 and TRBJ2-2; a possible D gene is TRBD1 (5 bases). The CDR3 length is 15 residues. V was cut by 5 bases and J by 5 bases, with 15 bases left in between. Germline V CDR1 and CDR2: MDHEN, SYDVKM. CDR3 in amino acids: CASSPPGMGTGELFF. In nucleotides, the CDR3 is TGTGCCAGCAGTCCCCCAGGGATGGGTACCGGGGAGCTGTTTTTT. The entire variable domain, with the rest obtained from reference TRBV28 and TRBJ2-2, is as follows: DVKVTQSSRYLVKRTGEKVFLECVQDMDHENMFWYRQDPGLGLRLIYFSYDVKMKEKGDIPEGYSVSREKKERFSLILESASTNQTSMYLCASSPPGMGTGELFFGEGSRLTVL.

There are many counts of this clonotype. This sequence joins TRBV20-1 and TRBJ2-1; possible D gene TRBD1, 6 bases. The CDR3 has 16 residues. Looked up from germline, CDR1 is DFQATT and CDR2 is SNEGSKA (reference sequence). V gave up 0 bases and J gave up 8 bases, with 20 bases separating them. CDR3 in amino acids: CSARDWGQGSRDEQFF. As DNA, the CDR3 is TGCAGTGCTAGAGATTGGGGGCAGGGGAGCCGTGATGAGCAGTTCTTC.

This clonotype showed up just a few times. The gene calls are TRBV5-1 and TRBJ1-2; TRBD1 matches 9 bases. CDR3 length: 15 amino acids. J gave up 4 bases and V 4 bases, and 8 bases lay outside the gene matches. Germline lookup yields CDR1 SGHRS and CDR2 YFSETQ. The CDR3 here is CASSGGQGSGYGYTF. CDR3 coding DNA: TGCGCCAGCAGCGGAGGACAGGGGAGTGGCTATGGCTACACCTTC.

J is TRBJ2-7 and V is TRBV29-1; the D is unclear. Trimming left V 7 bases short and J 6 bases short, with 13 bases between. In germline, CDR1 is SQVTM, CDR2 ANQGSEA. The CDR3 is 11 residues long. The CDR3 sequence is CSAINLAEQYF. The CDR3 DNA reads TGCAGCGCTATCAACTTGGCCGAGCAGTACTTC.

This clonotype was seen many times. The chain carries TRBV7-2 and TRBJ1-5, with TRBD1 as a possible D gene (5 bases). Germline loops: CDR1 SGHTA, CDR2 FQGNSA. The CDR3 length is 17 residues. The V gene lost 5 bases and the J gene lost 0 bases, with 17 bases spanning the gap. The CDR3 bases are TGTGCCAGCAGCCCAAGAGCCGACAGATATAGCAATCAGCCCCAGCATTTT. Amino acids: CASSPRADRYSNQPQHF.

In this sample, this clonotype turned up many times. The chain recombines TRBV12-3 or TRBV12-4 with TRBJ1-1; possibly TRBD1 for D (5 bases). The V end lost 7 bases, the J end lost 1 base, and 16 bases lay between the germline ends. The CDR3 loop spans 15 amino acids. This CDR3 is CASTIKGRGNTEAFF. Written as DNA, the CDR3 is TGTGCCAGCACCATAAAGGGGAGGGGGAACACTGAAGCTTTCTTT.

The chain is built from TRBV2 and TRBJ1-2; tentatively, D is TRBD1 (5 bases). The CDR3 extends over 13 amino acids. The germline V gene has CDR1 SNHLY and CDR2 FYNNEI. V lost 4 bases to trimming and J lost 3 bases, with 9 bases between them. The DNA for the CDR3 is TGTGCCAGCAGTGTGCAGGGCCACTATGGCTACACCTTC. This gives the protein CASSVQGHYGYTF.

This clonotype occurred a few times. The chain carries TRBV19 and TRBJ1-2, with a possible D match to TRBD1 (6 bases). The CDR3 is 13 amino acids. V dropped 4 bases and J dropped 4 bases, with 10 bases sitting between them. From germline, CDR1 is LNHDA and CDR2 SQIVND (reference sequence). The CDR3 loop is CASSTGDGYGYTF. CDR3 in DNA: TGTGCCAGTAGTACAGGGGACGGCTATGGCTACACCTTC.

This clonotype has a handful of counts. The gene calls are TRBV2 and TRBJ2-5; 7 positions match TRBD2. After removal of 6 bases from V and 5 bases from J, the junction contained 6 bases not matched to a gene. CDR1 and CDR2 from the germline V gene are SNHLY and FYNNEI. CDR3 length: 13 amino acids. The CDR3, as DNA: TGTGCCAGCAGGGGAGGGTCGGGGGAGACCCAGTACTTC. Protein sequence: CASRGGSGETQYF.

This clonotype was recorded many times. V usage is TRBV12-3 or TRBV12-4 and J usage is TRBJ2-1; D not resolved. The CDR3 is 12 amino acids. The V and J ends lost 6 bases and 8 bases respectively, with 11 bases between them. CDR3 protein: CASSPSGYEQFF. DNA for the CDR3: TGTGCCAGCAGCCCCTCCGGGTATGAGCAGTTCTTC.

The V call is TRBV15, the J call TRBJ2-7, with no clear D. CDR3 length: 14 amino acids. Trimming took 3 bases from V and 2 from J, leaving 11 bases between them. Per the germline V gene, CDR1 is LNHNV and CDR2 is YYDKDF (reference sequence). The CDR3, as DNA: TGTGCCACCAGCAGTTCAGGTTATACCTACGAGCAGTACTTC. It encodes CATSSSGYTYEQYF.

This clonotype was seen a single time. The chain is built from TRBV20-1 and TRBJ2-3; D not certain. The CDR3 is made up of 12 amino acids. V was shortened by 6 bases and J by 8 bases, with 15 bases between the two germline ends. Germline values: CDR1 DFQATT, CDR2 SNEGSKA (reference sequence). This CDR3 is CSAKGSPGTQYF. CDR3 in DNA: TGCAGTGCCAAGGGCTCCCCGGGTACGCAGTATTTT.

As to this clonotype: Germline and junction disagree at one end, which may indicate a read error. The chain has TRBV27 and TRBJ1-1, with 9 bases matching TRBD1. This CDR3 spans 20 amino acids. CDR1 is MNHEY, CDR2 SMNVEV, per germline (reference sequence). DNA for the CDR3: TGTGCCAGCAGTCGAGGGCGGGTGTGGACAGGGGTATCCATGAACACTGAAGCTCTCTTT. It specifies CASSRGRVWTGVSMNTEALF.

This clonotype was observed a few times. CDR3 nucleotide sequence: TGTGCCAGCAGCCAGGCAGCTGGAAACACCATATATTTT. This gives the protein CASSQAAGNTIYF. The rearrangement links TRBV3-1 to TRBJ1-3, with unresolved D. Germline CDR1 LGHDT, CDR2 YNNKEL (reference sequence). The CDR3 has 13 residues. V was trimmed by 3 bases and J by 2 bases, leaving 5 bases between them.